This is a list of T cell receptor beta chains from one sample in a study of CD8 T cells in ankylosing spondylitis. Each CDR3 protein gets one entry after TCRdb re-called the 5' RACE reads with MiXCR. This table has about 160,000 distinct CDR3 sequences, around 19% appearing once. The specimen was blood, either unsorted or a sorted T cell fraction (not recorded which). The receptors shown here come from a male donor with ankylosing spondylitis or in good health (not recorded which). Both conserved end residues are part of each CDR3. Fields, in order: CDR3 length, J gene, clone size, D gene, V gene, CDR3 DNA, CDR3 protein. A D gene is named only where the DNA matches it firmly. Size tells how often a clone was seen (once, few, many) or the class of an expanded clone, and some rows leave it out.

13 | TRBJ2-1 | many | TRBD1 | TRBV5-1 | TGCGCCAGCAGCTATCCACAGGGGAATGAGCAGTTCTTC | CASSYPQGNEQFF
16 | TRBJ2-7 | - | - | TRBV6-2/TRBV6-3 | TGTGCCAGCAGTGCCCAAGGGATTGGGAGCTCCTACGAGCAGTACTTC | CASSAQGIGSSYEQYF
11 | TRBJ2-1 | many | - | TRBV20-1 | TGCAGTGCTAGTTACGTCGGAGAGCAGTTCTTC | CSASYVGEQFF
18 | TRBJ2-1 | few | TRBD1 | TRBV29-1 | TGCAGCGTTGGTGTTTCGAGTCGTGAGGACAGGGTTTGGGATGAGCAGTTCTTC | CSVGVSSREDRVWDEQFF
13 | TRBJ1-1 | many | - | TRBV20-1 | TGCAGTGCTAGAGACGGGACCTATAATGAAGCTTTCTTT | CSARDGTYNEAFF
14 | TRBJ1-1 | many | TRBD1 | TRBV4-2 | TGTGCCAGCAGCCAGGAACAGGGGATGCCTGAAGCTTTCTTT | CASSQEQGMPEAFF
15 | TRBJ1-4 | many | - | TRBV20-1 | TGCAGTGCTGCTAGACCCGCGTCAGCTAATGAAAAACTGTTTTTT | CSAARPASANEKLFF
17 | TRBJ1-1 | many | - | TRBV20-1 | TGCAGTGCTACAAACCCGGGACGGGGAGGTGTCGACACTGAAGCTTTCTTT | CSATNPGRGGVDTEAFF
14 | TRBJ2-5 | - | - | TRBV7-9 | TGTGCCAGCAGCTTAGCGGAGGCGAAAGAGACCCAGTACTTC | CASSLAEAKETQYF
13 | TRBJ2-5 | many | - | TRBV18 | TGTGCCAGCTCCCTAGAATTCCAAGAGACCCAGTACTTC | CASSLEFQETQYF
14 | TRBJ2-2 | - | - | TRBV6-1 | TGTGCCAGCAGCCCCGGGACCGGGAGCGGGGAGCTGTTTTTT | CASSPGTGSGELFF
16 | TRBJ2-1 | many | TRBD2 | TRBV5-1 | TGCGCCAGCAGCTCCCCGGTACTAGCGGGACACTACGGGCAGTTCTTC | CASSSPVLAGHYGQFF
13 | TRBJ2-1 | many | - | TRBV20-1 | TGCAGTGCTAGAGTGGACTCCAAGGATGAGCAGTTCTTC | CSARVDSKDEQFF
18 | TRBJ2-7 | - | TRBD2 | TRBV5-1 | TGCGCCAGCAGCTTGACCTCTAGCGGGAGGCCCAGCTCCTACGAGCAGTACTTC | CASSLTSSGRPSSYEQYF
14 | TRBJ2-7 | few | TRBD2 | TRBV5-1 | TGCGCCAGCAGCTTGAGACTAGCGGGAGACGAGCAGTACTTC | CASSLRLAGDEQYF
13 | TRBJ2-7 | many | - | TRBV24-1 | TGTGCCACCACCGGGCACTTAAACTACGAGCAGTACTTC | CATTGHLNYEQYF
14 | TRBJ2-5 | few | - | TRBV2 | TGTGCCAGCAGCGAGGGGACGGCCGGGGGGACCCAGTACTTC | CASSEGTAGGTQYF
15 | TRBJ2-4 | many | TRBD2 | TRBV12-3/TRBV12-4 | TGTGCCAGCAGGCTAGCGGGAGGGCCGGGAAACATTCAGTACTTC | CASRLAGGPGNIQYF
12 | TRBJ1-1 | - | - | TRBV21-1 | TGTGCCAGCACTGTTACAGGACGTGAAGCTTTCTTT | CASTVTGREAFF
17 | TRBJ1-4 | many | TRBD1 | TRBV5-1 | TGCGCCAGCAGCTCTACCACTCACAGGGGACTTAATGAAAAACTGTTTTTT | CASSSTTHRGLNEKLFF
17 | TRBJ2-5 | many | TRBD1 | TRBV5-1 | TGCGCCAGCAGCCCTGGAGCGGCAGGGGGCAGAGGAGAGACCCAGTACTTC | CASSPGAAGGRGETQYF
12 | TRBJ1-5 | - | - | TRBV12-3/TRBV12-4 | TGTGCCAGCAGTGTTGCCTGGATGCCCCAGCATTTT | CASSVAWMPQHF
17 | TRBJ2-1 | - | - | TRBV20-1 | TGCAGTCAGCTCGCCCCCCTCGTTTCAAGCTCCTACAATGAGCAGTTCTTC | CSQLAPLVSSSYNEQFF
16 | TRBJ2-2 | - | - | TRBV28 | TGTGCCAGCAGTTTTCGGTCACTACCGAACACCGGGGAGCTGTTTTTT | CASSFRSLPNTGELFF
15 | TRBJ2-1 | - | - | TRBV4-2 | TGTGCCAGCAGCCCCGGGACAATGGGAGGGAATGAGCAGTTCTTC | CASSPGTMGGNEQFF
12 | TRBJ2-7 | many | - | TRBV28 | TGTGCCAGCAGTTTCCTCAGGGGCGAGCAGTACTTC | CASSFLRGEQYF